The T cell receptor (beta chain) described here comes from a study of cytomegalovirus exposure and HLA in healthy donors. Study-level points and caveats: For cytomegalovirus status, the classifier reportedly gave diagnoses with high specificity and sensitivity. Another analysis was done later, and it associated more than 15,000 TCR beta sequences with HLA alleles at 0.05 false discovery rate.

Turning to this clone: As yet, its antigen is unknown.

Primers: 60 Vbeta forward and 13 Jbeta reverse. Some clones are missing from TCRdb's copy, which holds only in-frame ones; the method was immunoSEQ multiplex PCR. The sample includes about 210,000 clones, approximately 80% of them seen just once. The CDR3 is made up of 15 amino acids. V shed 5 bases, J shed 5 bases, and the junction held 8 bases outside the gene matches. Germline assignment: CDR1 SGDLS and CDR2 YYNGEE. J is TRBJ2-5 and V is TRBV9, with 11 bases matching TRBD1. The TCR originated in a woman between 50 and 59 years old in good health and CMV-seropositive. Material for sequencing was PBMCs. CDR3 coding DNA: TGTGCCAGCAGTTTCGGACAGGGGGCGGGGGAGACCCAGTACTTC. The encoded protein is CASSFGQGAGETQYF.